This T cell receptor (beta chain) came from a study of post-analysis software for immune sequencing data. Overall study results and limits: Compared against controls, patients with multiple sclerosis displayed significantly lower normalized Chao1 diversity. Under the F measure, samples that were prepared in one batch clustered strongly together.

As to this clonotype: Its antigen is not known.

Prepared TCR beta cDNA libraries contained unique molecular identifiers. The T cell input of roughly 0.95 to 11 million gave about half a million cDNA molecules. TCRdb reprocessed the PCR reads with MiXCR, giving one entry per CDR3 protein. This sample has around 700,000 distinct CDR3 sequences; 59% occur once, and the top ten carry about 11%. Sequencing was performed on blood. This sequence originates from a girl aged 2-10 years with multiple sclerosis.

As DNA, the CDR3 is TGTGCCTGGTCCCATCGGGGGGGCAATGAGCAGTTCTTC. It codes for CAWSHRGGNEQFF. The chain is built from TRBV30 and TRBJ2-1; 8 bases match TRBD2. Germline CDR1 and CDR2: GTSNPN and SVGIG (reference sequence). The CDR3 sequence is 13 residues long. With V trimmed by 5 bases and J by 6 bases, 6 bases remained unmatched.